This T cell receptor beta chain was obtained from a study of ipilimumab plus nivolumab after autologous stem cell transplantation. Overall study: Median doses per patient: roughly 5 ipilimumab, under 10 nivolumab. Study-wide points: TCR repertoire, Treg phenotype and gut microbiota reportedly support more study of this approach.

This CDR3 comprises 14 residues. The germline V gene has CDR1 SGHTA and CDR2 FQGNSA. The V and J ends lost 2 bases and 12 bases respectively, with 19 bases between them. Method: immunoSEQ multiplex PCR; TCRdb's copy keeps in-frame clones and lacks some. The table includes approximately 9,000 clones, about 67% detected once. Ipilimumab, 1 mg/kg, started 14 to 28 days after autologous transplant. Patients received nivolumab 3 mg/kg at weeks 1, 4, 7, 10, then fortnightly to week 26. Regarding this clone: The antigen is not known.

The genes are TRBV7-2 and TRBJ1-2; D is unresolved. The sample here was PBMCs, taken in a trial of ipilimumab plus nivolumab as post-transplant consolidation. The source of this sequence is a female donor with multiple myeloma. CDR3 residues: CASSLLTTRSGHTF. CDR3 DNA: TGTGCCAGCAGCTTATTAACCACCCGTTCGGGCCACACCTTC.